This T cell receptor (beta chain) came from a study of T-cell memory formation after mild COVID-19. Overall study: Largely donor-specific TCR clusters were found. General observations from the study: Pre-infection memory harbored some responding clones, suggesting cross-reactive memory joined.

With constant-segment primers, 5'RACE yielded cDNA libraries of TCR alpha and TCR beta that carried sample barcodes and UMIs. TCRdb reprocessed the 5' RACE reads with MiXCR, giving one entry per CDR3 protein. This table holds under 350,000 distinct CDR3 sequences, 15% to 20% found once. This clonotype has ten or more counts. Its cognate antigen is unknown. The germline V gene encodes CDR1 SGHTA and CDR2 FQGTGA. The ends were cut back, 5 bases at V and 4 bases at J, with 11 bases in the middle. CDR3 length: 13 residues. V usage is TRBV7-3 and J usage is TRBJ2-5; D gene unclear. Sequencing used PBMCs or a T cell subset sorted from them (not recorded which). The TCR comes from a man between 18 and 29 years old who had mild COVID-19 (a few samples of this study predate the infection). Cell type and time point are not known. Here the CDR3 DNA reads TGTGCCAGCAGCGTAGATATAAGAGAGACCCAGTACTTC. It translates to CASSVDIRETQYF.